The 17 T cell receptor beta chains below all came from one sample that was sequenced in a study of blood T cell repertoires in COVID-19. The data were produced by immunoSEQ multiplex PCR, yet TCRdb's version contains in-frame clones alone and is incomplete. The data show roughly 190,000 clones, approximately 87% seen once. The specimen sequenced was peripheral blood. The receptor source for this set is a man in his late teens or twenties with active or convalescent COVID-19.

This clone was detected once. The J gene is TRBJ1-2, the V gene TRBV7-8, with D unresolved. Trimming left V 3 bases short and J 4 bases short, with 12 bases between. The CDR3 loop spans 14 amino acids. Germline V CDR1 and CDR2: SGHVS, FQNEAQ. The CDR3 loop reads CASSFSPLSYGYTF. CDR3 sequence (DNA): TGTGCCAGCAGCTTTTCCCCCCTAAGCTATGGCTACACCTTC.

V is TRBV3-1 (or the pseudogene TRBV3-2) and J is TRBJ2-1; maybe TRBD2 (6 bases). The germline V gene encodes CDR1 LGHDT and CDR2 YNNKEL (reference sequence). There are 16 residues in the CDR3. V was cut by 4 bases and J by 12 bases, with 25 bases left in between. The CDR3 here is CASSLAGGVLSSWQFF. The CDR3 nucleotides are TGTGCCAGCAGCCTGGCCGGCGGGGTATTGTCAAGTTGGCAGTTCTTC.

The V gene is TRBV6-6, the J gene TRBJ1-2; D call uncertain. CDR3 size: 11 residues. V lost 7 bases to trimming and J lost 2 bases, with 5 bases between them. Germline-derived CDR1 and CDR2 are MNHNY and SVGAGI (reference sequence). The CDR3 region has the DNA TGTGCCAGCACAGGAAACTATGGCTACACCTTC. It specifies CASTGNYGYTF.

The genes are TRBV27 and TRBJ2-2, with D possibly being TRBD2 (5 bases). The V end lost 8 bases, the J end lost 6 bases, and 13 bases lay between the germline ends. CDR1 and CDR2 from the germline V gene are MNHEY and SMNVEV (reference sequence). This CDR3 region has 13 residues. CDR3 nucleotide sequence: TGTGCCAGCTCAATCTCCGGGGCCGGGGAGCTGTTTTTT. This translates into CASSISGAGELFF.

The chain is built from TRBV28 and TRBJ2-7, with a possible D match to TRBD1 (6 bases). Germline CDR1 reads MDHEN; CDR2 reads SYDVKM. This CDR3 is 14 amino acids long. V gave up 6 bases and J gave up 6 bases, with 18 bases separating them. The CDR3, as DNA: TGTGCCAGCAGCCCCGAAAACAGGGTACCCGAGCAGTACGTC. As protein: CASSPENRVPEQYV.

Here the CDR3 reads CASSLAEGSYTF. CDR3 DNA: TGTGCCAGCAGCTTAGCCGAGGGATCCTACACCTTC. The chain couples TRBV7-2 to TRBJ1-2, with D unresolved. V was cut by 0 bases and J by 10 bases, with 9 bases left in between. Per the germline V gene, CDR1 is SGHTA and CDR2 is FQGNSA. This CDR3 has 12 residues.

The chain couples TRBV19 to TRBJ1-6; 7 bases align to TRBD1. The germline V gene encodes CDR1 LNHDA and CDR2 SQIVND (reference sequence). The CDR3 is 15 amino acids. Trimming took 5 bases from V and 8 from J; bases not matched to a gene: 9. The CDR3 DNA reads TGTGCCAGTAGTCCACACAGGGGTTTGGATTCACCCCTCCACTTT. Translation: CASSPHRGLDSPLHF.

The chain has TRBV11-3 and TRBJ2-2; 9 bases are shared with TRBD1. This CDR3 has 17 residues. Trimming took 1 base from V and 6 from J; bases not matched to a gene: 9. CDR1 and CDR2 from the germline V gene are SGHNT and YENEEA. The CDR3 reads CASSLGSDRGYAGELFF. The CDR3 DNA is TGTGCCAGCAGCTTAGGCTCCGACAGGGGGTATGCCGGGGAGCTGTTTTTT.

The chain combines TRBV11-2 with TRBJ1-1, with D perhaps matching TRBD1 (5 bases). Germline-derived CDR1 and CDR2 are SGHAT and FQNNGV. Trimming cost V 3 bases and J 4 bases, with 12 bases left between them. CDR3 length equals 14 residues. The CDR3 spells CASSLVGVSTEAFF. DNA for the CDR3: TGTGCCAGCAGCTTGGTAGGGGTAAGCACTGAAGCTTTCTTT.

The genes are TRBV6-5 and TRBJ1-6; D call uncertain. The germline gives CDR1 MNHEY, CDR2 SVGAGI. Trimming shortened V by 7 bases and J by 8 bases, and 12 bases separated the two germline ends. The CDR3 totals 13 residues. The CDR3 reads CASIPYGDSPLHF. The DNA of the CDR3 is TGTGCCAGCATTCCCTACGGGGATTCACCCCTCCACTTT.

V and J are TRBV7-9 and TRBJ1-2; possible D gene TRBD1, 5 bases. This CDR3 contains 16 residues. In germline, CDR1 is SEHNR, CDR2 FQNEAQ (reference sequence). The V gene lost 7 bases and the J gene lost 2 bases, with 20 bases spanning the gap. The DNA of the CDR3 is TGTGCCAGCACCCTGGGCAGGGAAGAAGAGAACTATGGCTACACCTTC. It is translated as CASTLGREEENYGYTF.

V usage is TRBV6-5 and J usage is TRBJ2-1; 7 nucleotides match TRBD1. V trimming: 2 bases; J trimming: 4 bases; junction bases outside the gene matches: 2. CDR3 length equals 14 residues. Germline CDR1 MNHEY, CDR2 SVGAGI. The DNA of the CDR3 is TGTGCCAGCAGTTACCGGGACAGTTACAATGAGCAGTTCTTC. It is translated as CASSYRDSYNEQFF.

The genes are TRBV11-2 and TRBJ1-2, with 7 bases aligning to TRBD1. CDR1 and CDR2 (germline): SGHAT, FQNNGV. This CDR3 is built from 16 residues. V dropped 6 bases and J dropped 4; count of bases not matched to a gene: 14. The CDR3 is CASSPAGGQRLYGYTF. The CDR3 DNA reads TGTGCCAGCAGTCCCGCAGGGGGACAGCGCCTCTATGGCTACACCTTC.

CDR3 nucleotide sequence: TGTGCCAGCAGCCAAGATCCCGCGGGGGGTTGGGAGCAGTACTTC. Translated, it gives CASSQDPAGGWEQYF. V usage is TRBV3-1 (or the pseudogene TRBV3-2) and J usage is TRBJ2-7; 8 bases are shared with TRBD2. This CDR3 spans 15 amino acids. Losses at the gene ends were 0 bases for V and 7 bases for J; bases not matched to a gene: 8. Germline lookup yields CDR1 LGHDT and CDR2 YNNKEL (reference sequence).

The chain recombines TRBV4-2 with TRBJ2-1; weak D call: TRBD1 (6 bases). The V gene's germline CDR1 is LGHNA and CDR2 YNFKEQ. Trimming removed 4 bases at V and 7 bases at J, with 20 bases between. This CDR3 has 16 amino acids. CDR3 DNA: TGTGCCAGCAGCCTAACAAACGACGGGACACCAAATGAGCAGTTCTTC. Its protein is CASSLTNDGTPNEQFF.

This clone occurred a few times. This sequence joins TRBV28 and TRBJ2-7, with 9 bases matching TRBD1. With V trimmed by 3 bases and J by 6 bases, 9 bases remained unmatched. Germline CDR1 MDHEN, CDR2 SYDVKM. The CDR3 covers 15 residues. The CDR3 DNA is TGTGCCAGCAGTTTTGCGGGGACAGGGTCTTCCGAGCAGTACGTC. Translating it yields CASSFAGTGSSEQYV.

V is TRBV9 and J is TRBJ1-2, with D perhaps TRBD1 (6 bases). This CDR3 spans 16 amino acids. V dropped 3 bases and J dropped 8 bases, with 23 bases sitting between them. The V gene's germline CDR1 is SGDLS and CDR2 YYNGEE. CDR3 loop: CASSAGTFTGFLGYTF. The CDR3 nucleotides are TGTGCCAGCAGCGCCGGGACATTTACTGGCTTTCTGGGCTACACCTTC. The full variable domain, its missing parts supplied by reference TRBV9 and TRBJ1-2, is DSGVTQTPKHLITATGQRVTLRCSPRSGDLSVYWYQQSLDQGLQFLIQYYNGEERAKGNILERFSAQQFPDLHSELNLSSLELGDSALYFCASSAGTFTGFLGYTFGSGTRLTVV.